A single sample gave rise to the 2 T cell receptor beta chains below, sequenced in a study of blood T cell repertoires in COVID-19. The method was immunoSEQ multiplex PCR; TCRdb's version includes in-frame clones alone and lacks a portion of them. The sample yields nearly 350,000 clones, roughly 87% seen once. The sequencing sample was made of PBMCs or T cells enriched from blood (not recorded which). The receptors here all came from a woman aged 30 to 39 who had recovered from COVID-19.

This clone has a single count. The chain recombines TRBV24-1 with TRBJ1-2; the match to TRBD1 covers 9 bases. V lost 4 bases to trimming and J lost 5 bases; unmatched junction nucleotides: 7. This CDR3 region has 15 residues. Germline V lookup: CDR1 KGHDR, CDR2 SFDVKD. The CDR3 spells CATSDSLGTGYGYTF. CDR3 nucleotide sequence: TGTGCCACCAGTGACTCCCTAGGGACAGGGTATGGCTACACCTTC.

The chain has TRBV30 and TRBJ1-1; 7 bases are shared with TRBD1. The CDR3 is 13 residues long. Germline CDR1 reads GTSNPN; CDR2 reads SVGIG (reference sequence). The junction had 10 bases not matched to a gene; V was cut back by 8 bases and J by 4 bases. The DNA for the CDR3 is TGTGCCCTCACACCGGACAGGAGCACTGAAGCTTTCTTT. It translates to CALTPDRSTEAFF.